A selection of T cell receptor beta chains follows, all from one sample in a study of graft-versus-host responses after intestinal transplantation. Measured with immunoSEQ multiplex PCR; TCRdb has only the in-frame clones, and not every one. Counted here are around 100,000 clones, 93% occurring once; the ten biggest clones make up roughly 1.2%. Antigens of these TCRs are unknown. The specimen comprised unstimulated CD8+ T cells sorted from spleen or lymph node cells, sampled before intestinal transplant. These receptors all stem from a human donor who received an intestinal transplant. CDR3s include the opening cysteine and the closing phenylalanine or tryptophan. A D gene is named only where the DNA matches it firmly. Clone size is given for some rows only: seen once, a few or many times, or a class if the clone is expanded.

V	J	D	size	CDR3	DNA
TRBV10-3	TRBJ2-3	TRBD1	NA	CAISDSDRASTDTQYF	TGTGCCATCAGTGACTCGGACAGGGCAAGCACAGATACGCAGTATTTT
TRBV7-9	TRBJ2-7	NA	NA	CASSLSYEQYF	TGTGCCAGCAGCTTATCCTACGAGCAGTACTTC
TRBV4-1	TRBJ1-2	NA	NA	CASSPGQLPYGYTF	TGCGCCAGCAGCCCCGGACAGCTTCCTTATGGCTACACCTTC
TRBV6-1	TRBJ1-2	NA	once	CASSEVEWSYGYTF	TGTGCCAGCAGTGAAGTAGAGTGGAGCTATGGCTACACCTTC
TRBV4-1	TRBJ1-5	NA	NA	CASSIRLTLGQPQHF	TGCGCCAGCAGCATAAGACTGACCCTTGGTCAGCCCCAGCATTTT
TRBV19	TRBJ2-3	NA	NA	CASSIGAPSTDTQYF	TGTGCCAGTAGTATTGGGGCTCCAAGCACAGATACGCAGTATTTT
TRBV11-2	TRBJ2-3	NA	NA	CASSLEVGLGTDTQYF	TGTGCCAGCAGCTTAGAGGTGGGGTTGGGCACAGATACGCAGTATTTT
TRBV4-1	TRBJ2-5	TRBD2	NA	CASSQDPGGQETQYF	TGCGCCAGCAGCCAAGACCCCGGGGGGCAAGAGACCCAGTACTTC
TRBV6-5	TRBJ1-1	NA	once	CASSPDRVNTEAFF	TGTGCCAGCAGTCCGGACAGAGTGAACACTGAAGCTTTCTTT
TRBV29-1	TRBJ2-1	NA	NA	CSVALRTAYNEQFF	TGCAGCGTTGCCCTCCGGACAGCCTACAATGAGCAGTTCTTC